Listed below are T cell receptor beta chains from one sample, sequenced in a study of CD8 T cells in ankylosing spondylitis. From the 5' RACE reads, TCRdb called clonotypes with MiXCR, one entry per CDR3 protein. The sample lists about 160,000 distinct CDR3 sequences; roughly 18% were seen once. The sequenced material came from blood, either unsorted or a sorted T cell fraction (not recorded which). All receptors derive from a male donor with ankylosing spondylitis or in good health (not recorded which). CDR3s include the opening cysteine and the closing phenylalanine or tryptophan. D genes are given only for firm matches. A clone size is listed for some rows: how often the clone was seen (once, few, many), or a class if it is expanded.

TRBJ2-1	TRBV4-1	17	few	.	CASTIRLAGDSYNEQFF	TGCGCCAGCACAATCCGCTTAGCCGGGGACTCCTACAATGAGCAGTTCTTC
TRBJ2-1	TRBV5-1	14	many	.	CASSLEQMNNEQFF	TGCGCCAGCAGCTTGGAACAGATGAACAATGAGCAGTTCTTC
TRBJ2-7	TRBV20-1	13	many	.	CSAGISTSYEQYF	TGCAGTGCTGGGATCTCGACTAGCTACGAGCAGTACTTC
TRBJ1-2	TRBV5-1	14	.	.	CASSENGGDGGYTF	TGCGCCAGCAGTGAGAATGGAGGGGACGGTGGCTACACCTTC
TRBJ2-3	TRBV20-1	12	.	.	CSTPWGTDTQYF	TGCAGTACTCCGTGGGGCACAGATACGCAGTATTTT
TRBJ2-4	TRBV29-1	13	few	TRBD1	CSVEDWTGNIQYF	TGCAGCGTTGAAGATTGGACAGGGAACATTCAGTACTTC
TRBJ2-7	TRBV7-7	15	many	.	CASSSSNSPIYEQYF	TGTGCCAGCAGCTCCTCGAACAGTCCTATTTACGAGCAGTACTTC
TRBJ1-6	TRBV28	11	many	.	CASSLTSPLHF	TGTGCCAGCAGTTTAACTTCACCCCTCCACTTT
TRBJ1-2	TRBV20-1	15	few	TRBD1	CSARGPRDRGDGYTF	TGCAGTGCTAGAGGCCCCAGGGACAGGGGTGATGGCTACACCTTC
TRBJ1-1	TRBV28	13	many	TRBD1	CASTSGGDTEAFF	TGTGCCAGCACCTCAGGGGGGGACACTGAAGCTTTCTTT
TRBJ1-1	TRBV6-5	14	many	.	CASSLRGDYTEAFF	TGTGCCAGCAGCTTACGGGGGGACTACACTGAAGCTTTCTTT
TRBJ2-4	TRBV27	11	.	.	CASSLLGIQYF	TGTGCCAGCAGTTTGCTGGGCATTCAGTACTTC
TRBJ1-4	TRBV5-6	15	.	TRBD1	CASSLIGDRSEKLFF	TGTGCCAGCAGCCTCATTGGGGACAGGAGTGAAAAACTGTTTTTT
TRBJ1-4	TRBV29-1	14	few	.	CSVEERTTNEKLFF	TGCAGCGTTGAAGAGAGAACAACTAATGAAAAACTGTTTTTT
TRBJ2-3	TRBV5-1	15	.	TRBD2	CASSLWTSGTDTQYF	TGCGCCAGCAGCCTTTGGACTAGCGGGACAGATACGCAGTATTTT
TRBJ2-7	TRBV2	15	few	TRBD2	CASRELAGGRYEQYF	TGTGCCAGCAGGGAACTAGCGGGAGGTCGATACGAGCAGTACTTC
TRBJ2-1	TRBV12-3/TRBV12-4	17	.	.	CASSLSGLARWVDEQFF	TGTGCCAGCAGTTTATCAGGGTTGGCCAGGTGGGTCGATGAGCAGTTCTTC
TRBJ1-4	TRBV6-2/TRBV6-3	14	few	TRBD1	CASSVGQVVEKLFF	TGTGCCAGCAGCGTGGGACAGGTAGTGGAAAAACTGTTTTTT
TRBJ2-7	TRBV6-1	15	.	TRBD1	CASSQPGQGRREQYF	TGTGCCAGCAGTCAACCGGGACAGGGACGACGCGAGCAGTACTTC
TRBJ2-5	TRBV6-1	14	many	.	CASSPNRVKGTQYF	TGTGCCAGCAGTCCAAACAGGGTTAAAGGGACCCAGTACTTC
TRBJ2-7	TRBV7-8	16	many	TRBD2	CASSLAVAGGLYEQYF	TGTGCCAGCAGCTTAGCGGTAGCGGGAGGGCTGTACGAGCAGTACTTC
TRBJ2-5	TRBV29-1	12	.	.	CSVVPGQETQYF	TGCAGCGTGGTACCGGGCCAAGAGACCCAGTACTTC
TRBJ2-7	TRBV20-1	13	many	TRBD2	CSGQLADNYEQYF	TGCAGTGGGCAGCTAGCGGATAACTACGAGCAGTACTTC
TRBJ2-7	TRBV28	12	many	.	CASSLTRYEQYF	TGTGCCAGCAGTTTGACACGGTACGAGCAGTACTTC